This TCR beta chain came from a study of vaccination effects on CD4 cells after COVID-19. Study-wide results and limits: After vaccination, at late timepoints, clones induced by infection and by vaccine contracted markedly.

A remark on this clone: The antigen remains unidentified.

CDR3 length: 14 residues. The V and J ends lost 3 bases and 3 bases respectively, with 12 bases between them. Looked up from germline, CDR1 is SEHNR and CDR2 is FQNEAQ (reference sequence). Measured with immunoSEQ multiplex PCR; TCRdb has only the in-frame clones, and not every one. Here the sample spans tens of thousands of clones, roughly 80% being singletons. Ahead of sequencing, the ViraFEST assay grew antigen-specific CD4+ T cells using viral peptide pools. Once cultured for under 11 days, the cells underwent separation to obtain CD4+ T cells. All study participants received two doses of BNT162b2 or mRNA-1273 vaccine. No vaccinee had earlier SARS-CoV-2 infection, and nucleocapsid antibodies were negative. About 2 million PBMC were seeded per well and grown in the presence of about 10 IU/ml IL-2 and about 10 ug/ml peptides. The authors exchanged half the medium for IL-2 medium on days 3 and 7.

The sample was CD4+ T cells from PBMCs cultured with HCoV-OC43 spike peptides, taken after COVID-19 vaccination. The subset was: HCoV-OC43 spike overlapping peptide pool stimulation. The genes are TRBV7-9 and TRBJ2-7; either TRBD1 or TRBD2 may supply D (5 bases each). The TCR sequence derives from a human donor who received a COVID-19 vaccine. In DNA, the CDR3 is TGTGCCAGCAGCTTTGGGACGGTCGGCTACGAGCAGTACGTC. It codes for CASSFGTVGYEQYV.